The present T cell receptor beta chain was sequenced within a study of control samples from healthy donors and cancer patients. TCRdb's copy holds only in-frame clones and misses some; the assay was immunoSEQ multiplex PCR. The sample has some 150,000 clones; around 90% are singletons. Germline V lookup: CDR1 SGHAT, CDR2 FQDESV (reference sequence). The CDR3 covers 13 residues. V was pared by 3 bases and J by 3 bases, with 9 bases between. The chain joins TRBV11-1 to TRBJ2-7; D is unclear. The receptor's source is a man younger than 30 in good health. Sequenced material: blood. The chain's CDR3 is CASSLGYGYEQYF. The CDR3 bases are TGTGCCAGCAGCTTGGGTTACGGCTACGAGCAGTACTTC.